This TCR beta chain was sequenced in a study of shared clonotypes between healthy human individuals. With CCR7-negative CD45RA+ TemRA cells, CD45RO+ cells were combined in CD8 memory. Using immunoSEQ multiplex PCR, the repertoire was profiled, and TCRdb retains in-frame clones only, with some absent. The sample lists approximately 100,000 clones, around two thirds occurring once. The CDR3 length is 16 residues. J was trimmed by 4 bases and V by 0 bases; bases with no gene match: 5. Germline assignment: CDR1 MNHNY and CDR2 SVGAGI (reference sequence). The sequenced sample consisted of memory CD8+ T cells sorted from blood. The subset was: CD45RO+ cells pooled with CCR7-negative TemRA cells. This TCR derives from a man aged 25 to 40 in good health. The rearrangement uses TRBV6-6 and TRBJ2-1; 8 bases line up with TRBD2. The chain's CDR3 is CASSYSREAQYNEQFF. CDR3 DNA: TGTGCCAGCAGTTACTCGCGGGAGGCTCAGTACAATGAGCAGTTCTTC.